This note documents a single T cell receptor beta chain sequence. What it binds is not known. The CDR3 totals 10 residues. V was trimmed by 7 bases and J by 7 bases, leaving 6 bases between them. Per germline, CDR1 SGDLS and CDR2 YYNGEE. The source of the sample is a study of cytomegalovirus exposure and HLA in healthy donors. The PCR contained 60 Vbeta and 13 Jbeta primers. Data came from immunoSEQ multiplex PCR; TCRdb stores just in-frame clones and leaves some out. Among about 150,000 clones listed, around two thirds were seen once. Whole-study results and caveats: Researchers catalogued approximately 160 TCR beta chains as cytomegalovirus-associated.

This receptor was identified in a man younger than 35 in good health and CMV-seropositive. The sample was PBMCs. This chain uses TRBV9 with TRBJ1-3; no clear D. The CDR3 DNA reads TGTGCCAGCGGCTGGAACACCATATATTTT. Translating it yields CASGWNTIYF.